The clone carrying this T cell receptor beta chain was seen just once. Its antigen is undetermined. The genes and germline here are from mouse. The sequenced fragment ends 1 residue before the CDR3 boundary, so the rest is inferred from the germline J gene. This sample was taken from a study of tissue T cells after allogeneic stem cell transplantation. Time point described: mouse harvest day 7 after allogeneic transplant. Mouse grafts combined 10^7 T-cell-depleted bone marrow cells with 10^6 splenic CD5+ T cells. Mice had MHC-mismatched B6 into BALB/c GVHD, sampled day 7 or 14. The germline V and J ends were trimmed by 4 bases and 0 bases, with 7 bases remaining between them. Germline V lookup: CDR1 GFQATS, CDR2 STVNSAI. This CDR3 comprises 13 residues. Only in-frame clones appear in the TCRdb table, and some are missing; sequencing was by immunoSEQ multiplex PCR. This sample has around 4,500 clones, with more than 50% found just once.

Study-wide results and limits: TCR repertoires tracked anatomic similarity, regardless of disease or transplant status. Alloreactivity or antigen specificity of tissue TCRs was not determined; some clones might be host cells. Tissue-detected TCR repertoire was only partly captured by blood and spleen T cells.

The sequence came from a female BALB/c mouse given C57BL/6 T cells with graft-versus-host disease after an allogeneic hematopoietic cell transplant. What was sequenced was spleen. The chain has TRBV20 and TRBJ1-3; the D gene is possibly TRBD1 (5 bases). The sequenced CDR3 bases are TGTGGTGCTACGGACAATTCTGGAAATACGCTCTAT. Its translation is CGATDNSGNTLY. The entire CDR3 protein is CGATDNSGNTLYF.